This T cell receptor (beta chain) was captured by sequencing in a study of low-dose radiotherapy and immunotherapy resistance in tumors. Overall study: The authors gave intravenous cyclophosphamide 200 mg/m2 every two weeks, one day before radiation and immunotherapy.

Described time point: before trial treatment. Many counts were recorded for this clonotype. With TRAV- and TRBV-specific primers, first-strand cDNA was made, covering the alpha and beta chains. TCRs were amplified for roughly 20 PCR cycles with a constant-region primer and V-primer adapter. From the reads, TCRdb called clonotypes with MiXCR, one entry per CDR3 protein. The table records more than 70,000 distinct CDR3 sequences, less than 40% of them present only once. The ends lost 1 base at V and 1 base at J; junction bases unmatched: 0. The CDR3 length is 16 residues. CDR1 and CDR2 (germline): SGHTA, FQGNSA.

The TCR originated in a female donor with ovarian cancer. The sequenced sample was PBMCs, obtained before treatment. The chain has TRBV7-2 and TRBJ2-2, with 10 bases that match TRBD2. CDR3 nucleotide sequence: TGTGCCAGCAGCTTAGGGACTAGCGGGAACACCGGGGAGCTGTTTTTT. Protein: CASSLGTSGNTGELFF.